Shown below are 13 T cell receptor beta chains from a single sample sequenced in a study of shared T cell receptors in the human thymus. The repertoire was sequenced with immunoSEQ multiplex PCR; TCRdb's copy has only in-frame clones and lacks some. The sample yields tens of thousands of clones, 90% to 95% seen once. Sequenced material: thymocytes. These receptor sequences come from a human donor.

This chain links TRBV18 with TRBJ2-2; D is unclear. This CDR3 region has 15 residues. Germline CDR1 and CDR2: KGHSH and LQKENI. Trimming removed 4 bases from V and 6 bases from J, with 15 bases in between. The CDR3 sequence is CASSLPLPEAGELFF. DNA of the CDR3: TGTGCCAGCTCACTACCCCTTCCGGAAGCCGGGGAGCTGTTTTTT.

The chain has TRBV29-1 and TRBJ2-7; D not certain. Germline V gene data show CDR1 as SQVTM and CDR2 as ANQGSEA. V shed 6 bases and J shed 5 bases, with 8 bases lying between them. This CDR3 is built from 10 residues. The CDR3 nucleotides are TGCAGCGTGTACACCCACGAGCAGTACTTC. Its protein product is CSVYTHEQYF.

This chain joins TRBV29-1 and TRBJ1-5, with 8 positions matching TRBD1. V lost 7 bases, J lost 5 bases, and 4 bases stayed unmatched. The CDR3 has 12 residues. CDR1 is SQVTM and CDR2 is ANQGSEA in the germline V gene. CDR3 DNA: TGCAGCGCCCAGACAGGGGATCAGCCCCAGCATTTT. Its translation: CSAQTGDQPQHF.

This clone was picked up one time. The chain has TRBV4-3 and TRBJ2-5, with D tentatively TRBD1 (6 bases). Trimming shortened V by 0 bases and J by 2 bases, and 16 bases separated the two germline ends. Germline V gives CDR1 LGHNA, CDR2 YSLEER. This CDR3 region has 17 residues. The DNA for the CDR3 is TGCGCCAGCAGCCAAGATTTGAAGGGGACACTACAAGAGACCCAGTACTTC. Translated, it gives CASSQDLKGTLQETQYF.

This chain joins TRBV5-1 and TRBJ1-1, with D uncertain. The CDR3 has 15 amino acids. The germline V gene encodes CDR1 SGHRS and CDR2 YFSETQ. V gave up 1 base and J gave up 10 bases, with 20 bases separating them. The CDR3 coding sequence is TGCGCCAGCAGCTTGAAGTCCGTCGGGGAAGGAGGAGCTTTCTTT. Translation gives CASSLKSVGEGGAFF.

The chain joins TRBV4-1 to TRBJ1-5; D unclear. Germline V gene data show CDR1 as MGHRA and CDR2 as YSYEKL. This CDR3 comprises 20 residues. Trimming cost V 0 bases and J 5 bases, with 26 bases left between them. CDR3 bases: TGCGCCAGCAGCCAAGACTATAAAGAGACGCGCCAGCATGCCGATCAGCCCCAGCATTTT. It specifies CASSQDYKETRQHADQPQHF.

The chain recombines TRBV29-1 with TRBJ2-5; 8 bases agree with TRBD1. Trimming at V came to 6 bases and at J to 4 bases, leaving 16 bases not matched to a gene. Germline V gene lookup returns CDR1 SQVTM and CDR2 ANQGSEA. The CDR3 is made up of 16 amino acids. The CDR3 DNA is TGCAGCGTCCCGAGGACAGGGTTTGGGGAAAGAGAGACCCAGTACTTC. This codes for CSVPRTGFGERETQYF.

The V and J genes are TRBV4-3 and TRBJ2-5; 7 nucleotides agree with TRBD1. CDR1 is LGHNA and CDR2 is YSLEER in the germline V gene. V was clipped by 1 base and J by 3 bases; unmatched bases: 5. There are 15 residues in the CDR3. CDR3 residues: CASSQASQGEETQYF. CDR3 DNA: TGCGCCAGCAGCCAAGCTTCCCAGGGGGAAGAGACCCAGTACTTC.

The rearrangement uses TRBV6-6 and TRBJ1-5; 7 positions agree with TRBD1. J gave up 9 bases and V 5 bases, and 16 bases lay outside the gene matches. Germline CDR1 is MNHNY and CDR2 is SVGAGI (reference sequence). The CDR3 runs 16 residues. The CDR3 region has the DNA TGTGCCAGCAGTGGTCGGGACAGAGGGCCACATCGGCCCCAGCATTTT. This translates into CASSGRDRGPHRPQHF.

This chain connects TRBV11-2 to TRBJ1-4; TRBD1 aligns across 7 bases. The CDR3 consists of 17 residues. The germline gives CDR1 SGHAT, CDR2 FQNNGV. V gave up 5 bases and J gave up 6 bases; unmatched junction bases: 15. Here the CDR3 reads CASSTRTGSSRDEKLFF. In DNA form, the CDR3 reads TGTGCCAGCAGCACGCGGACAGGTTCTAGTCGGGATGAAAAACTGTTTTTT. The full variable domain, with the rest looked up from reference TRBV11-2 and TRBJ1-4, is EAGVAQSPRYKIIEKRQSVAFWCNPISGHATLYWYQQILGQGPKLLIQFQNNGVVDDSQLPKDRFSAERLKGVDSTLKIQPAKLEDSAVYLCASSTRTGSSRDEKLFFGSGTQLSVL.

The rearrangement uses TRBV5-6 and TRBJ2-5; 7 bases line up with TRBD1. CDR3 length: 16 residues. Germline CDR1 is SGHDT and CDR2 is YYEEEE. V lost 0 bases, J lost 0 bases, and 5 bases stayed unmatched. The CDR3 here is CASSLAEGAYQETQYF. The CDR3 DNA follows: TGTGCCAGCAGCTTGGCCGAGGGGGCGTACCAAGAGACCCAGTACTTC.

The chain recombines TRBV19 with TRBJ1-5, with 7 bases aligning to TRBD1. Germline V gives CDR1 LNHDA, CDR2 SQIVND (reference sequence). Germline trimming cut 5 bases from V and 7 bases from J; bases unmatched to any gene: 11. CDR3 length: 15 residues. Here the CDR3 DNA reads TGTGCCAGTAGTCCGATTGACAGGGTTCGGCAGCCCCAGCATTTT. It translates to CASSPIDRVRQPQHF.

The gene calls are TRBV9 and TRBJ2-7; D gene uncertain. Trimming took off 4 bases at V and 2 bases at J, with 16 bases between the two ends. Germline CDR1 SGDLS, CDR2 YYNGEE. The length of the CDR3 is 15 residues. DNA for the CDR3: TGTGCCAGCAGCCTTGGGGTTGGTCCCGCCTACGAGCAGTACTTC. It specifies CASSLGVGPAYEQYF.